The 6 T cell receptor beta chains given below trace back to one sample, sequenced in a study of cytomegalovirus exposure and HLA in healthy donors. A multiplex PCR was run with 60 Vbeta primers and 13 Jbeta primers. The repertoire was sequenced with immunoSEQ multiplex PCR; TCRdb's copy has only in-frame clones and lacks some. The data show roughly 150,000 clones, approximately 81% seen once. The sequenced material came from PBMCs. The receptors here all came from a man aged 30 to 45 in good health and CMV-seropositive.

The chain employs TRBV11-2 and TRBJ2-2, with a tentative D call TRBD2 (5 bases). Trimming removed 0 bases at V and 7 bases at J, with 12 bases between. This CDR3 has 15 residues. Germline CDR1 reads SGHAT; CDR2 reads FQNNGV. Here the CDR3 reads CASSLESRRSGELFF. The CDR3, as DNA: TGTGCCAGCAGCTTAGAGAGTCGGAGGAGCGGGGAGCTGTTTTTT.

This chain's CDR3 is CASGEGTANVLTF. The CDR3 DNA follows: TGTGCTAGTGGTGAGGGGACAGCCAACGTCCTGACTTTC. V and J are TRBV12-5 and TRBJ2-6; perhaps TRBD1 as D (6 bases). This CDR3 is 13 amino acids long. The V gene lost 5 bases and the J gene lost 7 bases, with 9 bases spanning the gap. The germline V gene has CDR1 LGHNT and CDR2 FRNRAP.

The chain carries TRBV6-6 and TRBJ2-1, with D unclear. Between the trimmed V and J ends, which lost 5 bases and 4 bases, there was a span of 9 bases. The CDR3 sequence is 13 residues long. Looked up from germline, CDR1 is MNHNY and CDR2 is SVGAGI (reference sequence). CDR3 in amino acids: CASSPGLYNEQFF. The CDR3 DNA is TGTGCCAGCAGTCCCGGGTTATACAATGAGCAGTTCTTC.

The chain carries TRBV4-2 and TRBJ2-3; D remains unclear. Germline V lookup: CDR1 LGHNA, CDR2 YNFKEQ. The V gene lost 1 base and the J gene lost 0 bases, with 8 bases spanning the gap. This CDR3 region has 15 residues. The CDR3, as DNA: TGTGCCAGCAGCCAAGCCCCAGCGAGCACAGATACGCAGTATTTT. Amino acid sequence: CASSQAPASTDTQYF.

This clone was observed once. The chain carries TRBV7-2 and TRBJ1-3; D remains ambiguous. Trimming removed 6 bases from V and 0 bases from J, with 9 bases in between. The CDR3 totals 14 residues. Germline V lookup: CDR1 SGHTA, CDR2 FQGNSA. Written as DNA, the CDR3 is TGTGCCAGCAGGACGGGAATCTCTGGAAACACCATATATTTT. It is translated as CASRTGISGNTIYF.

Of note for this clone: This sample also contains other DNA sequences that code for the same CDR3. V is TRBV7-3 and J is TRBJ2-1; 13 positions agree with TRBD2. This CDR3 region has 15 residues. V trimming: 2 bases; J trimming: 9 bases; junction bases outside the gene matches: 4. From germline, CDR1 is SGHTA and CDR2 FQGTGA. CDR3 DNA sequence: TGTGCCAGCAGCTTAGGACTAGCGGGAGTGGGTGAGCAGTTCTTC. Protein: CASSLGLAGVGEQFF.